The rows below give T cell receptor beta chains drawn from one sample of a study of T cell responses to AZD1222 COVID-19 vaccine. Using immunoSEQ multiplex PCR, the repertoire was profiled, and TCRdb retains in-frame clones only, with some absent. The sample includes 150,000 or so clones, about 90% seen only once; the top ten take about 3.8%. The sample in question was peripheral blood, obtained 28 days after the second AZD1222 dose. These receptors were collected from an adult who received the AZD1222 COVID-19 vaccine. CDR3s include the opening cysteine and the closing phenylalanine or tryptophan. A D gene is named only where the DNA matches it firmly. Part of the rows lack a size; the others show once, few, many or a class for expanded clones.

v_gene,d_gene,j_gene,abundance,CDR3aa,CDR3nt
TRBV18,NA,TRBJ1-2,once,CASSPSGGYYGYTF,TGTGCCAGCTCACCCTCCGGGGGGTACTATGGCTACACCTTC
TRBV6-1,NA,TRBJ1-4,NA,CASSERWGRNEKLFF,TGTGCCAGCAGTGAACGGTGGGGGAGGAATGAAAAACTGTTTTTT
TRBV18,NA,TRBJ1-3,NA,CASSPPARAGNTIYF,TGTGCCAGCTCACCACCGGCCAGGGCTGGAAACACCATATATTTT
TRBV12-3/TRBV12-4,NA,TRBJ1-2,NA,CASSLNYGYTF,TGTGCCAGCAGTTTAAACTATGGCTACACCTTC
TRBV3-1/TRBV3-2,TRBD1,TRBJ1-4,NA,CASSPRGRYEKLFF,TGTGCCAGCAGCCCCAGGGGGCGATATGAAAAACTGTTTTTT
TRBV6-5,NA,TRBJ1-2,NA,CASSPARGANYGYTF,TGTGCCAGCAGTCCCGCCCGGGGCGCCAACTATGGCTACACCTTC
TRBV4-1,TRBD2,TRBJ2-3,NA,CASSQRRTSGTSTDTQYF,TGCGCCAGCAGCCAAAGACGGACTAGCGGTACTAGCACAGATACGCAGTATTTT
TRBV21-1,NA,TRBJ2-7,NA,CASSKDPVAYEQYF,TGTGCCAGCAGCAAAGATCCCGTAGCCTACGAGCAGTACTTC
TRBV27,NA,TRBJ2-6,NA,CASSPGTHSVSGANVLTF,TGTGCCAGCAGTCCCGGGACTCACTCCGTCTCTGGGGCCAACGTCCTGACTTTC
TRBV2,NA,TRBJ2-1,NA,CASKTIQRSSYNEQFF,TGTGCCAGCAAAACGATACAGAGGAGCTCCTACAATGAGCAGTTCTTC
TRBV12-5,NA,TRBJ1-2,NA,CASGLETGLGYTF,TGTGCTAGTGGTTTGGAAACGGGACTTGGCTACACCTTC
TRBV30,NA,TRBJ1-2,NA,CAWRQRGRANYGYTF,TGTGCCTGGCGTCAAAGGGGCAGGGCGAACTATGGCTACACCTTC
TRBV6-5,NA,TRBJ1-1,NA,CASRRAGVQNTEAFF,TGTGCCAGCAGGAGAGCAGGGGTACAGAACACTGAAGCTTTCTTT
TRBV18,NA,TRBJ1-5,NA,CASSPPRSGLRNQPQHF,TGTGCCAGCTCACCACCGAGGAGTGGATTACGAAATCAGCCCCAGCATTTT
TRBV4-2,NA,TRBJ2-3,NA,CASSPRQASTDTQYF,TGTGCCAGCAGCCCGAGACAGGCTAGCACAGATACGCAGTATTTT
TRBV7-2,TRBD2,TRBJ2-7,NA,CASSLVVGLADAYEQYF,TGTGCCAGCAGCTTAGTGGTCGGACTAGCGGATGCCTACGAGCAGTACTTC
TRBV7-2,TRBD2,TRBJ2-3,NA,CASSSVLAVSTDTQYF,TGTGCCAGCAGCTCAGTCCTAGCGGTGAGCACAGATACGCAGTATTTT
TRBV7-3,TRBD1,TRBJ1-4,NA,CASSPTGTADEKLFF,TGTGCCAGCAGTCCAACCGGGACAGCAGATGAAAAACTGTTTTTT
TRBV5-6,NA,TRBJ2-6,NA,CASRGGTGANVLTF,TGTGCCAGCAGGGGCGGGACTGGGGCCAACGTCCTGACTTTC
TRBV18,NA,TRBJ1-1,once,CASSPLLQGRLNTEAFF,TGTGCCAGCTCACCCCTTCTTCAGGGACGCCTGAACACTGAAGCTTTCTTT